The 6 T cell receptor beta chains below all came from one sample that was sequenced in a study of identical twins. Each CDR3 protein is one row after TCRdb ran MiXCR on the 5' RACE reads. The table includes roughly 350,000 distinct CDR3 sequences, approximately 9.1% detected once. The sequencing sample was made of naive T cells sorted from blood. The source is a woman between 50 and 59 years old in good health.

The V gene is TRBV12-3 or TRBV12-4, the J gene TRBJ2-3, with 7 bases lining up with TRBD2. The J segment lost 3 bases and the V segment lost 7 bases, leaving 10 bases of the junction unmatched. The CDR3 totals 15 residues. CDR3 protein: CASTLGGRITDTQYF. The CDR3 DNA sequence: TGTGCCAGCACCTTGGGGGGGAGGATAACAGATACGCAGTATTTT.

The chain has TRBV6-1 and TRBJ2-2; the match to TRBD1 covers 8 bases. Germline V gene lookup returns CDR1 MNHNS and CDR2 SASEGT. V shed 6 bases, J shed 2 bases, and the junction held 5 bases outside the gene matches. The CDR3 length is 15 residues. The CDR3 region is CASSFGQGNTGELFF. Here the CDR3 DNA reads TGTGCCAGCAGCTTCGGACAGGGAAACACCGGGGAGCTGTTTTTT.

The rearrangement uses TRBV20-1 and TRBJ2-3; D might be TRBD2 (5 bases). The germline gives CDR1 DFQATT, CDR2 SNEGSKA (reference sequence). Trimming pared 1 base from V and 2 bases from J, leaving 13 bases between. The CDR3 runs 15 residues. The CDR3 sequence is CSARVTGMHTDTQYF. The CDR3 region has the DNA TGCAGTGCTAGAGTAACGGGAATGCACACAGATACGCAGTATTTT.

This clonotype was seen more than once but under ten times. The gene calls are TRBV20-1 and TRBJ2-5, with D possibly called TRBD1 or TRBD2 (6 bases each). V was cut by 4 bases and J by 4 bases, with 10 bases left in between. The CDR3 runs 12 residues. In germline, CDR1 is DFQATT, CDR2 SNEGSKA (reference sequence). The CDR3 DNA is TGCAGTGCTAAAGGGGGGCCAGAGACCCAGTACTTC. This sequence encodes CSAKGGPETQYF.

This clonotype was seen at least ten times. The chain uses TRBV7-9 and TRBJ1-1; D unresolved. The CDR3 has 16 amino acids. Germline CDR1 is SEHNR and CDR2 is FQNEAQ (reference sequence). Deletions cut 1 base from V and 2 bases from J, with 14 bases between. The CDR3 loop is CASSLGSLGVNTEAFF. CDR3 sequence (DNA): TGTGCCAGCAGCTTAGGGTCCCTTGGGGTTAACACTGAAGCTTTCTTT.

This chain joins TRBV7-3 and TRBJ2-1, with TRBD2 matching 11 bases. Germline trimming cut 1 base from V and 5 bases from J; bases unmatched to any gene: 4. The CDR3 extends over 16 amino acids. Per germline, CDR1 SGHTA and CDR2 FQGTGA. CDR3 DNA sequence: TGTGCCAGCAGCTTAAAGGGGACTAGCGGTAACAATGAGCAGTTCTTC. The encoded protein is CASSLKGTSGNNEQFF.